Listed below are T cell receptor beta chains from one sample, sequenced in a study of shared clonotypes between healthy human individuals. Only in-frame clones appear in the TCRdb table, and some are missing; sequencing was by immunoSEQ multiplex PCR. The sample has some 2,500,000 clones, 93% seen once. The sample consisted of naive CD4+ T cells from PBMCs. These receptors originate from a man younger than 30 in good health. Some clones in this sample may be carry-over from other donors' samples. CDR3s leave out the opening cysteine and the closing phenylalanine or tryptophan.

j_gene	v_gene	CDR3aa
TRBJ2-2	TRBV2	ASSENSGNTGELF
TRBJ1-1	TRBV19	ASSTNDRANTEAF
TRBJ2-2	TRBV30	AWIRGARELF
TRBJ1-2	TRBV4-1	ASSPSQGTYGYT
TRBJ2-7	TRBV7-9	ASSRFYEQY
TRBJ1-5	TRBV6-1	ASSGENSNQPQH
TRBJ1-5	TRBV28	ASTTGTGVGQPQH
TRBJ1-2	TRBV7-9	ASSSRGRNGYT
TRBJ2-7	TRBV5-8	ASNSGAYEQY
TRBJ2-3	TRBV28	ATKGVTDTQY
TRBJ2-1	TRBV5-4	ASSSGTSGYNEQF
TRBJ2-5	TRBV7-9	ASRQRQGKETQY
TRBJ2-7	TRBV7-2	ASSLEFRSTYEQY
TRBJ2-3	TRBV7-2	ASSFFGRAFSDTQY
TRBJ2-5	TRBV28	ASSFSGTIQETQY
TRBJ2-7	TRBV28	ASSLSREQY
TRBJ2-7	TRBV28	ASSLLGGSVSYEQY
TRBJ2-3	TRBV20-1	SARRDTQY
TRBJ2-2	TRBV7-2	ASSTMTGTRFTGELF
TRBJ1-2	TRBV6-5	ASSPPGFYGYT
TRBJ2-3	TRBV28	ASRPAVAGDSTDTQY
TRBJ2-7	TRBV7-2	ASSWTPSSGLGFYEQY
TRBJ2-7	TRBV27	ASTPGRGVDEQY
TRBJ2-4	TRBV6-1	ASSEGGSGHRGAKNIQY
TRBJ2-2	TRBV27	ASKVLTGQGNTGELF
TRBJ1-2	TRBV6-5	ASSYRDRGSYGYT
NA	TRBV29-1	SVAPALNYEQY
TRBJ2-5	TRBV2	ATKRGADETQY